Listed below are T cell receptor beta chains from one sample, sequenced in a study of blood T cell repertoires in COVID-19. TCRdb's table, derived via immunoSEQ multiplex PCR, lists solely in-frame clones and lacks some. Among some 460,000 clones listed, roughly 90% were seen once. Sequenced: peripheral blood. Receptors originate from a woman in her 30s with acute or convalescent COVID-19. CDR3s include the opening cysteine and the closing phenylalanine or tryptophan. Clone sizes are given selectively: once, few, many, or a class where the clone is expanded.

TRBV4-1	NA	CASSLSRGVSYEQYF
TRBV3-1/TRBV3-2	NA	CASSHGGGAHNEQFF
TRBV21-1	NA	CASSTRGTGTGTLGGVEQFF
TRBV24-1	NA	CATSDSGGFNGNTIYF
TRBV6-5	NA	CATWTGGFGYTF
TRBV5-1	NA	CASSSTTPTETYNSPLHF
TRBV4-1	NA	CASSYTGNEQFF
TRBV6-4	few	CASSRTMNYGYTF
TRBV6-1	NA	CASSDQNSPLHF
TRBV27	NA	CASSLSAGQGAGGYTF
TRBV15	NA	CATSSRGVMDIQYF
TRBV7-8	few	CASSLSETGLFQPQHF
TRBV2	NA	CASSRPGTFTYEQYF
TRBV29-1	few	CSVGGGSEPQHF
TRBV4-1	NA	CASSLNPGQGASQPQHF
TRBV4-1	NA	CASSQDSVAQETQYF
TRBV6-5	NA	CASGVPRADQPQHF
TRBV5-4	NA	CASSLGGGIYGYTF
TRBV12-3/TRBV12-4	NA	CASSLVGDGYTF
TRBV19	few	CASRKGGNVRNQPQHF
TRBV7-8	once	CASSHTTFLEQYF
TRBV11-2	NA	CASSLGQFQETQYF
TRBV2	NA	CASSPGQGGQPQHF
TRBV2	NA	CASSYKGEGTQYF